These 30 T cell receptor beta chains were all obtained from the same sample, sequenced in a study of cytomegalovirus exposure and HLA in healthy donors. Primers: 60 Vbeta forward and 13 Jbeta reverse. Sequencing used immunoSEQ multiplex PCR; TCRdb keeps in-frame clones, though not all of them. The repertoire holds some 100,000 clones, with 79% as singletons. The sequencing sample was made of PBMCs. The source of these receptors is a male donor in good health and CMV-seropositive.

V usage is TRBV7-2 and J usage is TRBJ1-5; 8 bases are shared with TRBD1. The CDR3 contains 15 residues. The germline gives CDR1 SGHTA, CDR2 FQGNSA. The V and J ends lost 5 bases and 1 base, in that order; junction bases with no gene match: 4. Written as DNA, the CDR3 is TGTGCCAGCAGCGCCCAGGGGGCGAGCAATCAGCCCCAGCATTTT. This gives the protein CASSAQGASNQPQHF.

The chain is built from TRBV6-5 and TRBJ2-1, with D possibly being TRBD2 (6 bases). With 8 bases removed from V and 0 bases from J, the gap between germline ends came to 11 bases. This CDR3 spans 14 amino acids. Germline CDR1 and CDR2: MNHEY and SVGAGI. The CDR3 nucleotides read TGTGCCAGCCGGGAGTCAACCTCCTACAATGAGCAGTTCTTC. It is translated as CASRESTSYNEQFF.

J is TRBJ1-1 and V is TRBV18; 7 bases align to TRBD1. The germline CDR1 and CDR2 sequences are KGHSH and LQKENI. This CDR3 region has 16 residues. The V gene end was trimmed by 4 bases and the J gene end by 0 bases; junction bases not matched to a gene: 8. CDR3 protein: CASSLLTGTVNTEAFF. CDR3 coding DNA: TGTGCCAGCTCACTATTGACCGGGACAGTGAACACTGAAGCTTTCTTT.

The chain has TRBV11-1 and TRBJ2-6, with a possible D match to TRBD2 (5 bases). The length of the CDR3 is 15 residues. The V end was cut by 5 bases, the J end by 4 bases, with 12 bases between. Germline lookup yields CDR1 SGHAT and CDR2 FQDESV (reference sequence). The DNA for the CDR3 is TGTGCCAGCAGCGATAAGCTAGCCGGGGCCAACGTCCTGACTTTC. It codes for CASSDKLAGANVLTF.

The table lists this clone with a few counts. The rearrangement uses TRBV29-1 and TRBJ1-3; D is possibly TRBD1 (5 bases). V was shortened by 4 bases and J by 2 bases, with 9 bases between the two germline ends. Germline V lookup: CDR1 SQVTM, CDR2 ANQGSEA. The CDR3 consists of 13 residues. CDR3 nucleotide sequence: TGCAGCGTTGGGCTAGGGGCTGGAAACACCATATATTTT. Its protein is CSVGLGAGNTIYF. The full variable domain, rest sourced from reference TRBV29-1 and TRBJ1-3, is SAVISQKPSRDICQRGTSLTIQCQVDSQVTMMFWYRQQPGQSLTLIATANQGSEATYESGFVIDKFPISRPNLTFSTLTVSNMSPEDSSIYLCSVGLGAGNTIYFGEGSWLTVV.

The CDR3 spells CASSRGGNSPLHF. The CDR3 DNA reads TGTGCCAGCAGTCGGGGGGGCAATTCACCCCTCCACTTT. The V and J genes are TRBV25-1 and TRBJ1-6; possibly TRBD1 for D (6 bases). Germline V gives CDR1 MGHDK, CDR2 SYGVNS. V dropped 5 bases and J dropped 7 bases, with 9 bases sitting between them. The CDR3 consists of 13 residues.

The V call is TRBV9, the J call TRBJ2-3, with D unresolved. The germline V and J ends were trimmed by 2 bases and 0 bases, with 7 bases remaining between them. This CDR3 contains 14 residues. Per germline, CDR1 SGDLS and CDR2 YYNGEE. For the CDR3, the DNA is TGTGCCAGCAGCGTCGGCAGGAGCACAGATACGCAGTATTTT. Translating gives CASSVGRSTDTQYF.

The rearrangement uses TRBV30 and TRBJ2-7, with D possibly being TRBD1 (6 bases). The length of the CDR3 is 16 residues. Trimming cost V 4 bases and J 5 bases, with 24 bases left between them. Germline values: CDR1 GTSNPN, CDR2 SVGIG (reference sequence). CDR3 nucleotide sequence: TGTGCCTGGACCGAGAAACCGGGACACCTTCCAAACGAGCAGTACTTC. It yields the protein CAWTEKPGHLPNEQYF.

CDR3 coding DNA: TGTGCCAGCAGCCCCCGACAGAACCCTAACTATGGCTACACCTTC. Protein: CASSPRQNPNYGYTF. V gene TRBV7-9 combines with J gene TRBJ1-2; D may be TRBD1 (5 bases). This CDR3 has 15 residues. CDR1 and CDR2 from the germline V gene are SEHNR and FQNEAQ (reference sequence). V dropped 5 bases and J dropped 0 bases, with 13 bases sitting between them.

CDR3: CASGGTSGETQYF. The CDR3 nucleotides read TGTGCTAGTGGAGGGACTAGCGGAGAGACCCAGTACTTC. This rearrangement joins TRBV12-5 to TRBJ2-5; 11 bases match TRBD2. The CDR3 covers 13 residues. Germline lookup yields CDR1 LGHNT and CDR2 FRNRAP. V trimming: 6 bases; J trimming: 4 bases; junction bases outside the gene matches: 1.

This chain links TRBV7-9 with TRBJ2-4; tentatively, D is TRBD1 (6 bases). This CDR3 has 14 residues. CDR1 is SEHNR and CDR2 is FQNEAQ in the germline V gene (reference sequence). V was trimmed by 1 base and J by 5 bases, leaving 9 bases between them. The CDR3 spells CASSLVDSQNIQYF. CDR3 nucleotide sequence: TGTGCCAGCAGCTTAGTGGACAGCCAAAACATTCAGTACTTC.

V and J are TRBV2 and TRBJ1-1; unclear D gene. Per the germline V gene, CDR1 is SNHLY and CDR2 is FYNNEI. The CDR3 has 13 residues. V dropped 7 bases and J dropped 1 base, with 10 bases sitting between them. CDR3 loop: CASMVTENTEAFF. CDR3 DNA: TGTGCCAGCATGGTCACTGAGAACACTGAAGCTTTCTTT.

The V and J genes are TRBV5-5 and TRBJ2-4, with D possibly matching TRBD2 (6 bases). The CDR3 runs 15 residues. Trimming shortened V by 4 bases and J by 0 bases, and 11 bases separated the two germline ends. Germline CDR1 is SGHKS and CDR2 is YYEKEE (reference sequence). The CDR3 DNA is TGTGCCAGCAGCACGGGACTTCTAGCCAAAAACATTCAGTACTTC. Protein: CASSTGLLAKNIQYF.

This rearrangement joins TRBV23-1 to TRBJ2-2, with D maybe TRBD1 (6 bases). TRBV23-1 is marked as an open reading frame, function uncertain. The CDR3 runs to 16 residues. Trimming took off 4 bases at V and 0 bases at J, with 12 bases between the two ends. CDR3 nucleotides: TGCGCCAGCAGTCGCGCACAGGGTACGAACACCGGGGAGCTGTTTTTT. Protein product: CASSRAQGTNTGELFF.

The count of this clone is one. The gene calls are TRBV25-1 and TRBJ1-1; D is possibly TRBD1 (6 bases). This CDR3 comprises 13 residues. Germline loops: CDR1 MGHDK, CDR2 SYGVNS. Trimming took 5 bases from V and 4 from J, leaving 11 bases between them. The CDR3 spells CASSLGGGTEAFF. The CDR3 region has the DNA TGTGCCAGCAGTCTAGGGGGGGGCACTGAAGCTTTCTTT. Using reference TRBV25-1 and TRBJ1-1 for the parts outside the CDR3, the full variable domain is EADIYQTPRYLVIGTGKKITLECSQTMGHDKMYWYQQDPGMELHLIHYSYGVNSTEKGDLSSESTVSRIRTEHFPLTLESARPSHTSQYLCASSLGGGTEAFFGQGTRLTVV.

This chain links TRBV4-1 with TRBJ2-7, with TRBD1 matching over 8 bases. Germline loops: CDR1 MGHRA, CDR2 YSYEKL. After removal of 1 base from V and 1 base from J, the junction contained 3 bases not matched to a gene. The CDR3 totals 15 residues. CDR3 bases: TGCGCCAGCAGCCAAGGGACAGGGCGATCCTACGAGCAGTACTTC. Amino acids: CASSQGTGRSYEQYF.

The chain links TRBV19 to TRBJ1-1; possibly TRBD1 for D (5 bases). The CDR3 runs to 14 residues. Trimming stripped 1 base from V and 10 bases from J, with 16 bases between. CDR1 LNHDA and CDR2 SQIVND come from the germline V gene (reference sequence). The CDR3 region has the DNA TGTGCCAGTAGTATAGTCCTCCAGTCCAGGGCAGCTTTCTTT. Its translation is CASSIVLQSRAAFF. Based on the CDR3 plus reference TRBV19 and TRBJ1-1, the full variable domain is DGGITQSPKYLFRKEGQNVTLSCEQNLNHDAMYWYRQDPGQGLRLIYYSQIVNDFQKGDIAEGYSVSREKKESFPLTVTSAQKNPTAFYLCASSIVLQSRAAFFGQGTRLTVV.

The CDR3 nucleotides are TGTGCCAGCAGCGCCCACAGGGTAGTCACTGAAGCTTTCTTT. It is translated as CASSAHRVVTEAFF. The chain carries TRBV9 and TRBJ1-1; tentative D call: TRBD1 (6 bases). V lost 3 bases, J lost 4 bases, and 13 bases lay in between. In germline, CDR1 is SGDLS, CDR2 YYNGEE. This CDR3 comprises 14 residues. Filled out from reference TRBV9 and TRBJ1-1, the complete variable domain reads DSGVTQTPKHLITATGQRVTLRCSPRSGDLSVYWYQQSLDQGLQFLIQYYNGEERAKGNILERFSAQQFPDLHSELNLSSLELGDSALYFCASSAHRVVTEAFFGQGTRLTVV.

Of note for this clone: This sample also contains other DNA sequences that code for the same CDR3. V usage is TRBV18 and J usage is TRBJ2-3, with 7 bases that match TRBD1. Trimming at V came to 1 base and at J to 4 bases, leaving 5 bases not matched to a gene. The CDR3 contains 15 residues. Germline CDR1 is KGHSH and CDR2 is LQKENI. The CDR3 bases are TGTGCCAGCTCACCACTGACAGGGAGTGCAGATACGCAGTATTTT. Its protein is CASSPLTGSADTQYF.

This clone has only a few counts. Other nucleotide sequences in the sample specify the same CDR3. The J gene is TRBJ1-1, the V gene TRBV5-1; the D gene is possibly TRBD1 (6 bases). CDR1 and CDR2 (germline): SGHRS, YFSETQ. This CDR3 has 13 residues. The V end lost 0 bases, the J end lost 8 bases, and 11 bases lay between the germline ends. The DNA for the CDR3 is TGCGCCAGCAGCTTGGACAGGGCAACCGAAGCTTTCTTT. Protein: CASSLDRATEAFF.

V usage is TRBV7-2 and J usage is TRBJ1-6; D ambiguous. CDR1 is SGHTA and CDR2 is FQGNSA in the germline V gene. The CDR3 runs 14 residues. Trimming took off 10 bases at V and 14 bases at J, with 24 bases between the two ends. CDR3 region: CANRGERDIITLHF. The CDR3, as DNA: TGTGCCAACCGCGGGGAAAGGGATATAATCACCCTCCACTTT.

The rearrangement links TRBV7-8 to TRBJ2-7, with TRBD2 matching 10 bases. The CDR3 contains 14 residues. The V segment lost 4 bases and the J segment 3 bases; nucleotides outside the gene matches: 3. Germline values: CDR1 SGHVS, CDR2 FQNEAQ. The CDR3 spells CASSYQRGGYEQYF. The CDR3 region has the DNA TGTGCCAGCAGCTACCAGCGGGGGGGCTACGAGCAGTACTTC. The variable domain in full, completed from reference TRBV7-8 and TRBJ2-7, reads GAGVSQSPRYKVAKRGQDVALRCDPISGHVSLFWYQQALGQGPEFLTYFQNEAQLDKSGLPSDRFFAERPEGSVSTLKIQRTQQEDSAVYLCASSYQRGGYEQYFGPGTRLTVT.

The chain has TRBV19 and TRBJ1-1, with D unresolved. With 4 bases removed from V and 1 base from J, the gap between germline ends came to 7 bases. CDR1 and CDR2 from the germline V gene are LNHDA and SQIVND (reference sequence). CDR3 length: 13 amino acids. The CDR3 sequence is CASSKEGNTEAFF. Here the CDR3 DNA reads TGTGCCAGTAGTAAGGAGGGGAACACTGAAGCTTTCTTT.

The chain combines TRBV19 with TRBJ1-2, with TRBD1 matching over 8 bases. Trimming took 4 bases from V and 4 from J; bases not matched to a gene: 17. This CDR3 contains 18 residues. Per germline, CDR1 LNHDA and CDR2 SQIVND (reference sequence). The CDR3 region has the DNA TGTGCCAGTAGTAATTCACCGGGACAGGACTTAATCGGCTATGGCTACACCTTC. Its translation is CASSNSPGQDLIGYGYTF.

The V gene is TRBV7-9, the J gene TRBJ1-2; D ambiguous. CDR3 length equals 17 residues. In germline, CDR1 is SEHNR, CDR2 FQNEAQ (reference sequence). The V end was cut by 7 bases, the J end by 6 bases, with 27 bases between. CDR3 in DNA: TGTGCCAGCACCGTCGGAACTCGGGGAGGATATACTAATGGCTACACCTTC. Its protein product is CASTVGTRGGYTNGYTF. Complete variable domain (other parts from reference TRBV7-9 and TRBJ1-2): DTGVSQNPRHKITKRGQNVTFRCDPISEHNRLYWYRQTLGQGPEFLTYFQNEAQLEKSRLLSDRFSAERPKGSFSTLEIQRTEQGDSAMYLCASTVGTRGGYTNGYTFGSGTRLTVV.

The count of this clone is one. The CDR3 loop is CASKSPGTEAFF. The DNA for the CDR3 is TGTGCCAGCAAGTCCCCCGGGACTGAAGCTTTCTTT. The J gene is TRBJ1-1, the V gene TRBV6-5, with D unresolved. The germline V gene has CDR1 MNHEY and CDR2 SVGAGI. Trimming removed 7 bases at V and 5 bases at J, with 11 bases between. The CDR3 spans 12 residues.

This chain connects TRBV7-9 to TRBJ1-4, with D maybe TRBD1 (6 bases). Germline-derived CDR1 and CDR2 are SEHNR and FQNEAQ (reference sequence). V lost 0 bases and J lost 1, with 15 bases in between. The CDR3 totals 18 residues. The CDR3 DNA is TGTGCCAGCAGCTTAGCTGGACAGCTTCTGATAACTAATGAAAAACTGTTTTTT. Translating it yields CASSLAGQLLITNEKLFF.

The CDR3 region is CAWSGNRDSPLHF. Here the CDR3 DNA reads TGTGCCTGGAGTGGGAACAGAGATTCACCCCTCCACTTT. V and J are TRBV30 and TRBJ1-6; D call uncertain. CDR1 and CDR2 from the germline V gene are GTSNPN and SVGIG (reference sequence). V gave up 1 base and J gave up 8 bases, with 9 bases separating them. The CDR3 is 13 amino acids.

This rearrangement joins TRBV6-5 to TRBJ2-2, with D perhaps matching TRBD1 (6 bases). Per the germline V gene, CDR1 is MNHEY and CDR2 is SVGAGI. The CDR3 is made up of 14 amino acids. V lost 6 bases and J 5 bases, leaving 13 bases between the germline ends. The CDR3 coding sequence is TGTGCCAGCAGGAGGGGGATTATTACCGGGGAGCTGTTTTTT. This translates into CASRRGIITGELFF.

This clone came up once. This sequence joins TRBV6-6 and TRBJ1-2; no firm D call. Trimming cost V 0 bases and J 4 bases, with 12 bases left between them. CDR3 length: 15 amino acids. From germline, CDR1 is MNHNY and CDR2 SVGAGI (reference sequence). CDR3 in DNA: TGTGCCAGCAGTTACTCGAGCGGGTCGGCCTATGGCTACACCTTC. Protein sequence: CASSYSSGSAYGYTF.